The clone carrying this TCR beta chain counts as medium-sized. What it binds is unknown. MiXCR, applied by TCRdb to the reads, yields one record per CDR3 protein. The sample includes about 47,000 distinct CDR3 sequences, about 19% of them seen just once. V was trimmed by 5 bases and J by 1 base, leaving 15 bases between them. This CDR3 has 15 residues. Looked up from germline, CDR1 is DFQATT and CDR2 is SNEGSKA (reference sequence). The data stem from a study of T cell repertoires in cytomegalovirus infection. Study-wide findings and caveats: Clonotype analysis showed dominance of the ex vivo response by HLA-C-restricted CMV-specific TCR beta clonotypes. The study identified carriers of CMV plus the relevant HLA from cumulative public TCR beta family frequency.

The sample consisted of CD8+ T cells from cultured PBMCs, taken from culture after CMV antigen stimulation. The clonotype originates from a human donor in good health (CMV status not recorded). Some clones in this sample may be carry-over from other donors' samples. This chain connects TRBV20-1 to TRBJ2-1; D might be TRBD2 (7 bases). CDR3 residues: CSARSEGGSYNEQFF. In DNA form, the CDR3 reads TGCAGTGCTCGCTCGGAGGGGGGGTCCTACAATGAGCAGTTCTTC.